This paragraph reports one TCR beta chain. As yet, its antigen is unknown. This entry is derived from a study of cytomegalovirus exposure and HLA in healthy donors. Looking at the study overall: Earlier, 95 million to 130 million unique TCR beta sequences were recovered from about 179 million T cells by an analysis.

Researchers ran the PCR with 60 Vbeta and 13 Jbeta primers. Sequenced by immunoSEQ multiplex PCR; TCRdb stores in-frame clones only, minus some. The sample shows approximately 100,000 clones, more than 75% of them seen only once. Study outcomes and limitations: TCR sequences were mostly rare, though some public TCRs occurred in many donors.

Healthy bone marrow donors made up the cohort. Between the trimmed V and J ends, which lost 3 bases and 3 bases, there was a span of 12 bases. This CDR3 is 14 amino acids long. Germline loops: CDR1 KGHSH, CDR2 LQKENI. V usage is TRBV18 and J usage is TRBJ2-7; D is perhaps TRBD1 (6 bases). Input material: PBMCs. The sequence was obtained from a woman aged 45-60 years in good health and CMV-seropositive. The CDR3 region is CASSPGTRLYEQYF. DNA of the CDR3: TGTGCCAGCTCACCTGGGACACGACTCTACGAGCAGTACTTC.